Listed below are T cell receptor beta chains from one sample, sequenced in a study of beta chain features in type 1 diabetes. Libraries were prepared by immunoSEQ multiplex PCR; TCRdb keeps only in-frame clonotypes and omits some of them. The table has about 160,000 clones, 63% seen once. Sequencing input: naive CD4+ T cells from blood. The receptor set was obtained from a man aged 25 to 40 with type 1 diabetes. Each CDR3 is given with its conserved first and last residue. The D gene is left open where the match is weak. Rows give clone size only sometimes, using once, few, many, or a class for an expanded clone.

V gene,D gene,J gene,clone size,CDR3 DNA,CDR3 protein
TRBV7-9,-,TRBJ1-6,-,TGTGCCAGCAGCTCACGGGACGGTAATTCACCCCTCCACTTT,CASSSRDGNSPLHF
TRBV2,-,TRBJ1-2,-,TGTGCCAGCAGGGTACAGGGAGACTATGGCTACACCTTC,CASRVQGDYGYTF
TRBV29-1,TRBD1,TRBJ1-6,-,TGCAGCGTCCGACAGGGGGATTCACCCCTCCACTTT,CSVRQGDSPLHF
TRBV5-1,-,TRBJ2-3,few,TGCGCCAGCAGCTTGGTCCAGGGGAACACAGATACGCAGTATTTT,CASSLVQGNTDTQYF
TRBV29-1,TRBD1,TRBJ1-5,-,TGCAGCGTGCACACAGGGGAAGGCAATCAGCCCCAGCATTTT,CSVHTGEGNQPQHF
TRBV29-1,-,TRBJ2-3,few,TGCAGCGTTTCTGGAAGCACAGATACGCAGTATTTT,CSVSGSTDTQYF
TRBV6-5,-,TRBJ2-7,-,TGTGCCAGCAGGACAGGATATCTCTACGAGCAGTACTTC,CASRTGYLYEQYF
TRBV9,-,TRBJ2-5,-,TGTGCCAGCAGCGTGTCTGCCCCGGAAGAGACCCAGTACTTC,CASSVSAPEETQYF
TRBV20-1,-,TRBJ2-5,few,TGCAGTGCTAGCCAAGAGACCCAGTACTTC,CSASQETQYF
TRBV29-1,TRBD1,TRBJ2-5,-,TGCAGCGGGGACAGCCAAGAGACCCAGTACTTC,CSGDSQETQYF
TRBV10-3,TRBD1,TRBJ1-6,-,TGTGCCAGCAGGACAGGGGATAATTCACCCCTCCACTTT,CASRTGDNSPLHF
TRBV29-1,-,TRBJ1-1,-,TGCAGCGGACTAAGGGGCACTGAAGCTTTCTTT,CSGLRGTEAFF
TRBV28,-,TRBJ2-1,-,TGTGCCAGCAGTTCCCCGACAGGCCTGGGGAATGAGCAGTTCTTC,CASSSPTGLGNEQFF
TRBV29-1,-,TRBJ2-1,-,TGCAGCGTTGAACGGCTGGACAATGAGCAGTTCTTC,CSVERLDNEQFF
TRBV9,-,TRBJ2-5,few,TGTGCCAGCAGCGTAGATGCTAGCGCGGAGACCCAGTACTTC,CASSVDASAETQYF
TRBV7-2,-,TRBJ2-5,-,TGTGCCAGCAGCCGGATCAAGGGAGTCCCACGGGAGACCCAGTACTTC,CASSRIKGVPRETQYF
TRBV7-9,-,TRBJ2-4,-,TGTGCCAGCAGCTTAGAGGGTAATTATTGGATTCAGTACTTC,CASSLEGNYWIQYF
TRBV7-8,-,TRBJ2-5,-,TGTGCCAGCAGCTTCTGGGAGACCCAGTACTTC,CASSFWETQYF
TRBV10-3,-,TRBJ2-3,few,TGTGCCATCAGAACTTTAGGCACAGATACGCAGTATTTT,CAIRTLGTDTQYF
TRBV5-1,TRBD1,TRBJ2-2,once,TGCGCCAGCAGCAATCTCCCCAGGGGGCACGGGGAGCTGTTTTTT,CASSNLPRGHGELFF
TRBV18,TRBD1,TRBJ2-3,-,TGTGCCAGCTCACCTGGACAGGCAGATACGCAGTATTTT,CASSPGQADTQYF
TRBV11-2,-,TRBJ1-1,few,TGTGCCAGCAGCTTAGATACGAGCGGCCGAGCTTTCTTT,CASSLDTSGRAFF
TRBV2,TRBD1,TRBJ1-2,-,TGTGCCAGCAGACAGGAGACACCGGGACAGTTATATGGCTACACCTTC,CASRQETPGQLYGYTF
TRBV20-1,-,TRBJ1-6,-,TGCAGTGCTAGCAACATCACCCTCCACTTT,CSASNITLHF
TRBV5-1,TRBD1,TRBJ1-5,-,TGCGCCAGCAGCTTGTCGGGACAGGGCAATCAGCCCCAGCATTTT,CASSLSGQGNQPQHF
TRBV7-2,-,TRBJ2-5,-,TGTGCCAGCAGCTCTAGTGGTGGCGAGACCCAGTACTTC,CASSSSGGETQYF
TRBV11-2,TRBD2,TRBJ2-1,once,TGTGCCAGCAGCTTAGCCTTAGCGGGGTCCTACAATGAGCAGTTCTTC,CASSLALAGSYNEQFF
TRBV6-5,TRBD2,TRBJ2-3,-,TGTGCCAGCAGTTACTCGAGACTAGCTCCAGATACGCAGTATTTT,CASSYSRLAPDTQYF
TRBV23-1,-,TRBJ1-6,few,TGCGCCAGCAGTCTCTCGGACCGGGGTAATTCACCCCTCCACTTT,CASSLSDRGNSPLHF
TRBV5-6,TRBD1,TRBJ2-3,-,TGTGCCAGCAGCCCCGGGACAGGGCCAGATACGCAGTATTTT,CASSPGTGPDTQYF
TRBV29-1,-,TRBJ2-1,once,TGCAGCGTTGGGACACTGAGCTCCTACAATGAGCAGTTCTTC,CSVGTLSSYNEQFF